These 19 T cell receptor beta chains share one sample of origin, sequenced in a study of shared clonotypes between healthy human individuals. Sequencing used immunoSEQ multiplex PCR; TCRdb keeps in-frame clones, though not all of them. The data hold approximately 600,000 clones, with about 95% observed a single time. Positively selected for CCR7, the CD45RO-negative cells used as naive CD8 cells excluded terminally differentiated effector memory CD45RA+ cells. Material: naive CD8+ T cells sorted from blood. The receptors come from a woman younger than 45 in good health.

The V call is TRBV6-5, the J call TRBJ2-7, with D possibly matching TRBD1 (6 bases). V was pared by 7 bases and J by 0 bases, with 10 bases between. The germline V gene has CDR1 MNHEY and CDR2 SVGAGI. This CDR3 region has 13 residues. As DNA, the CDR3 is TGTGCCAGCATAGACAGGAACTCCTACGAGCAGTACTTC. Its translation: CASIDRNSYEQYF.

In its sample, this clone was seen a few times. The chain uses TRBV4-1 and TRBJ2-1, with D perhaps TRBD1 (5 bases). Trimming left V 2 bases short and J 2 bases short, with 13 bases between. This CDR3 region has 16 residues. Germline lookup yields CDR1 MGHRA and CDR2 YSYEKL. In DNA form, the CDR3 reads TGCGCCAGCAGCCAACTCTCCAGGGAAACCTACAATGAGCAGTTCTTC. Amino acids: CASSQLSRETYNEQFF.

The gene calls are TRBV7-8 and TRBJ2-3; 13 bases line up with TRBD2. This CDR3 has 14 residues. CDR1 is SGHVS, CDR2 FQNEAQ, per germline. Unmatched junction bases numbered 1, after V lost 8 bases and J lost 2 bases. The CDR3 coding sequence is TGTGCCAGCGGACTAGCGGGAGTCACAGATACGCAGTATTTT. This sequence encodes CASGLAGVTDTQYF. Looking up the rest from reference TRBV7-8 and TRBJ2-3 gives the full variable domain: GAGVSQSPRYKVAKRGQDVALRCDPISGHVSLFWYQQALGQGPEFLTYFQNEAQLDKSGLPSDRFFAERPEGSVSTLKIQRTQQEDSAVYLCASGLAGVTDTQYFGPGTRLTVL.

The J gene is TRBJ2-7, the V gene TRBV6-4, with D perhaps matching TRBD2 (6 bases). V shed 5 bases and J shed 5 bases, with 16 bases lying between them. The CDR3 covers 14 residues. The V gene's germline CDR1 is MRHNA and CDR2 SNTAGT. The CDR3 DNA follows: TGTGCCAGCAGTAAGACGGGACTTCATGACGAGCAGTACTTC. Translated: CASSKTGLHDEQYF.

The chain combines TRBV29-1 with TRBJ1-1; perhaps TRBD1 as D (6 bases). The germline CDR1 and CDR2 sequences are SQVTM and ANQGSEA. Trimming removed 7 bases at V and 0 bases at J, with 15 bases between. This CDR3 contains 14 residues. This CDR3 is CSGKGGVMNTEAFF. The CDR3 nucleotides read TGCAGCGGGAAAGGGGGGGTGATGAACACTGAAGCTTTCTTT.

The V gene is TRBV28, the J gene TRBJ2-1; 8 bases fit TRBD1. V shed 5 bases, J shed 5 bases, and the junction held 14 bases outside the gene matches. From germline, CDR1 is MDHEN and CDR2 SYDVKM. The CDR3 totals 17 residues. The CDR3: CASSIHPRDRLNNEQFF. The CDR3 DNA reads TGTGCCAGCAGTATCCATCCCCGGGACAGGCTAAACAATGAGCAGTTCTTC.

This clone was observed once. The genes are TRBV7-9 and TRBJ2-1; TRBD2 aligns across 7 bases. This CDR3 region has 15 residues. Germline lookup yields CDR1 SEHNR and CDR2 FQNEAQ (reference sequence). V shed 1 base and J 6 bases; nucleotides not matched to a gene: 6. This chain's CDR3 is CASSLVGEGLNEQFF. In nucleotides, the CDR3 is TGTGCCAGCAGCTTAGTGGGGGAGGGCCTCAATGAGCAGTTCTTC.

A remark on this clone: This sample also contains other DNA sequences that code for the same CDR3. The gene calls are TRBV9 and TRBJ2-7; D gene uncertain. Germline V lookup: CDR1 SGDLS, CDR2 YYNGEE. V lost 0 bases and J lost 3, with 7 bases in between. CDR3 length: 13 residues. CDR3 loop: CASSVGISYEQYF. Written as DNA, the CDR3 is TGTGCCAGCAGCGTAGGAATAAGCTACGAGCAGTACTTC.

The chain is built from TRBV15 and TRBJ1-5; D is unclear. In germline, CDR1 is LNHNV, CDR2 YYDKDF (reference sequence). V was trimmed by 0 bases and J by 7 bases, leaving 10 bases between them. The CDR3 spans 14 residues. The CDR3 DNA follows: TGTGCCACCAGCAGAGATGCGGACGGGCAGCCCCAGCATTTT. Residues: CATSRDADGQPQHF.

The chain combines TRBV5-8 with TRBJ1-5; D gene uncertain. The length of the CDR3 is 13 residues. Germline V gene lookup returns CDR1 SGHTS and CDR2 YDEGEE. V was shortened by 5 bases and J by 4 bases, with 10 bases between the two germline ends. DNA of the CDR3: TGTGCCAGCAGTCGAGAGGAGAATCAGCCCCAGCATTTT. Amino acids: CASSREENQPQHF.

The genes are TRBV7-8 and TRBJ1-3; D is unclear. V lost 0 bases and J 1 base, leaving 13 bases between the germline ends. The CDR3 length is 17 residues. CDR1 and CDR2 from the germline V gene are SGHVS and FQNEAQ. This CDR3 reads CASSLAPGRYSGNTIYF. Written as DNA, the CDR3 is TGTGCCAGCAGCTTAGCGCCGGGCAGGTATTCTGGAAACACCATATATTTT.

A remark on this clone: The same CDR3 arises from other DNA sequences in this sample as well. V gene TRBV9 combines with J gene TRBJ2-7, with a tentative D call TRBD2 (6 bases). The CDR3 has 14 residues. The germline V gene encodes CDR1 SGDLS and CDR2 YYNGEE. The ends were cut back, 3 bases at V and 0 bases at J, with 10 bases in the middle. The CDR3, as DNA: TGTGCCAGCAGCGCGGGACTTAGCTCCTACGAGCAGTACTTC. This encodes CASSAGLSSYEQYF.

With regard to this clone: Other DNA sequences in the sample encode the same CDR3. This chain connects TRBV27 to TRBJ2-7; 7 nucleotides line up with TRBD1. Germline loops: CDR1 MNHEY, CDR2 SMNVEV (reference sequence). V was clipped by 3 bases and J by 2 bases; unmatched bases: 4. The CDR3 covers 14 residues. CDR3 amino acids: CASSFGTATYEQYF. In DNA form, the CDR3 reads TGTGCCAGCAGTTTCGGGACAGCTACCTACGAGCAGTACTTC.

The chain uses TRBV7-8 and TRBJ2-1; D unclear. The germline V gene encodes CDR1 SGHVS and CDR2 FQNEAQ. Trimming stripped 0 bases from V and 5 bases from J, with 8 bases between. The CDR3 is 14 residues long. The CDR3: CASSLARLNNEQFF. In nucleotides, the CDR3 is TGTGCCAGCAGCTTAGCGAGGCTAAACAATGAGCAGTTCTTC.

The chain combines TRBV4-1 with TRBJ2-1, with a possible D match to TRBD2 (6 bases). CDR1 and CDR2 from the germline V gene are MGHRA and YSYEKL. The length of the CDR3 is 18 residues. V lost 1 base to trimming and J lost 1 base, with 17 bases between them. CDR3 in DNA: TGCGCCAGCAGCCAAGCGGGGACGGGGAGGCGATCCTACAATGAGCAGTTCTTC. Protein product: CASSQAGTGRRSYNEQFF.

This clone was found once. The chain employs TRBV27 and TRBJ2-7, with 9 bases lining up with TRBD1. Looked up from germline, CDR1 is MNHEY and CDR2 is SMNVEV (reference sequence). Trimming removed 8 bases from V and 1 base from J; junction bases left unmatched: 12. This CDR3 has 16 residues. As DNA, the CDR3 is TGTGCCAGCGCCACCATTGGGACAGGGAGGTCCTACGAGCAGTACTTC. Protein product: CASATIGTGRSYEQYF.

The chain employs TRBV28 and TRBJ2-5, with 13 bases identical to TRBD2. The ends lost 6 bases at V and 5 bases at J; junction bases unmatched: 9. This CDR3 is built from 16 residues. CDR1 MDHEN and CDR2 SYDVKM come from the germline V gene. The CDR3 loop reads CASRARTSGSWETQYF. The CDR3 DNA reads TGTGCCAGCAGAGCGAGGACTAGCGGGAGTTGGGAGACCCAGTACTTC. Full variable domain (remainder filled in from reference TRBV28 and TRBJ2-5): DVKVTQSSRYLVKRTGEKVFLECVQDMDHENMFWYRQDPGLGLRLIYFSYDVKMKEKGDIPEGYSVSREKKERFSLILESASTNQTSMYLCASRARTSGSWETQYFGPGTRLLVL.

The chain recombines TRBV28 with TRBJ1-2; TRBD1 might be the D (6 bases). The CDR3 has 16 amino acids. CDR1 is MDHEN, CDR2 SYDVKM, per germline. V lost 3 bases and J 6 bases, leaving 20 bases between the germline ends. The CDR3 spells CASSFSGRGVANGYTF. CDR3 nucleotide sequence: TGTGCCAGCAGTTTCTCAGGGAGGGGGGTAGCGAATGGCTACACCTTC.

The chain is built from TRBV28 and TRBJ1-2; 7 positions match TRBD1. Germline CDR1 is MDHEN and CDR2 is SYDVKM. CDR3 length: 13 amino acids. The ends lost 8 bases at V and 8 bases at J; junction bases unmatched: 11. CDR3 loop: CASEARGYIGYTF. Here the CDR3 DNA reads TGTGCCAGCGAGGCCAGGGGGTATATCGGCTACACCTTC.